One and the same sample provided the 24 T cell receptor beta chains below, sequenced in a study of blood T cell repertoires in COVID-19. This table comes from immunoSEQ multiplex PCR, and its TCRdb copy is limited to in-frame clones, with some not included. The table has 450,000 or so clones, about 91% seen once. Material for sequencing was peripheral blood. These receptors were collected from a woman between 40 and 55 years old with COVID-19, enrolled during active disease.

The chain employs TRBV6-5 and TRBJ1-3, with D possibly being TRBD1 (6 bases). Trimming took off 2 bases at V and 4 bases at J, with 9 bases between the two ends. CDR1 and CDR2 (germline): MNHEY, SVGAGI. The CDR3 is made up of 14 amino acids. The CDR3 DNA is TGTGCCAGCAGTTACAACAGGGAGGGAAACACCATATATTTT. Residues: CASSYNREGNTIYF.

The chain uses TRBV19 and TRBJ1-6, with a weak D call TRBD1 (6 bases). CDR3 length: 13 amino acids. CDR1 LNHDA and CDR2 SQIVND come from the germline V gene (reference sequence). Trimming pared 7 bases from V and 9 bases from J, leaving 13 bases between. The CDR3 sequence: CASNHRAGSPLHF. The CDR3 DNA reads TGTGCCAGTAATCACAGGGCGGGTTCACCCCTCCACTTT.

The chain employs TRBV7-9 and TRBJ2-5; TRBD2 agrees at 14 bases. CDR1 is SEHNR, CDR2 FQNEAQ, per germline (reference sequence). The CDR3 contains 17 residues. V lost 3 bases, J lost 5 bases, and 8 bases stayed unmatched. CDR3 residues: CASSFTSGLAGGETQYF. CDR3 coding DNA: TGTGCCAGCAGCTTTACATCCGGACTAGCGGGGGGCGAGACCCAGTACTTC.

The gene calls are TRBV6-5 and TRBJ1-2; tentative D call: TRBD1 (5 bases). The CDR3 totals 15 residues. Germline assignment: CDR1 MNHEY and CDR2 SVGAGI. V was shortened by 2 bases and J by 4 bases, with 14 bases between the two germline ends. CDR3: CASSYARGSAYGYTF. The CDR3 coding sequence is TGTGCCAGCAGTTACGCGCGGGGGTCAGCCTATGGCTACACCTTC.

V and J are TRBV25-1 and TRBJ1-5; 10 bases are shared with TRBD1. The trim removed 6 bases at V and 5 bases at J, leaving 7 bases unmatched. The CDR3 covers 15 residues. Germline assignment: CDR1 MGHDK and CDR2 SYGVNS. DNA of the CDR3: TGTGCCAGCAGCGCGTGGGGGACAGGGGATCAGCCCCAGCATTTT. Its protein product is CASSAWGTGDQPQHF.

The rearrangement joins TRBV25-1 to TRBJ1-4, with a tentative D call TRBD1 (5 bases). V was pared by 1 base and J by 3 bases, with 9 bases between. This CDR3 has 15 residues. CDR1 and CDR2 (germline): MGHDK, SYGVNS. The CDR3, as DNA: TGTGCCAGCAGTGAATTCGGGGACTCTAATGAAAAACTGTTTTTT. Encoded protein: CASSEFGDSNEKLFF.

This clone was counted once. This chain links TRBV15 with TRBJ1-5; unclear D gene. The V and J ends lost 0 bases and 6 bases respectively, with 21 bases between them. Germline V gives CDR1 LNHNV, CDR2 YYDKDF (reference sequence). This CDR3 has 18 residues. CDR3 in amino acids: CATSRDRLPHTAGQPQHF. CDR3 bases: TGTGCCACCAGCAGAGATCGTTTACCGCACACGGCAGGTCAGCCCCAGCATTTT. The variable domain in full, completed from reference TRBV15 and TRBJ1-5, reads DAMVIQNPRYQVTQFGKPVTLSCSQTLNHNVMYWYQQKSSQAPKLLFHYYDKDFNNEADTPDNFQSRRPNTSFCFLDIRSPGLGDTAMYLCATSRDRLPHTAGQPQHFGDGTRLSIL.

The chain is built from TRBV6-5 and TRBJ2-2; 7 bases are a match to TRBD2. With V trimmed by 4 bases and J by 5 bases, 7 bases remained unmatched. CDR1 MNHEY and CDR2 SVGAGI come from the germline V gene. This CDR3 has 15 residues. The CDR3 DNA is TGTGCCAGCAGTTCCCTGACTAGCCAGACCGGGGAGCTGTTTTTT. Protein: CASSSLTSQTGELFF.

This clone was seen at least ten times. The V gene is TRBV6-2 or TRBV6-3, the J gene TRBJ1-1; a weak D match, TRBD1 (6 bases). Germline loops: CDR1 MNHEY, CDR2 SVGEGT. The CDR3 contains 12 residues. V gave up 2 bases and J gave up 8 bases, with 9 bases separating them. This CDR3 reads CASSYPDREAFF. The DNA of the CDR3 is TGTGCCAGCAGTTACCCGGACAGAGAAGCTTTCTTT.

The chain is built from TRBV7-8 and TRBJ2-1; 12 bases fit TRBD1. The germline V gene has CDR1 SGHVS and CDR2 FQNEAQ. CDR3 length: 16 amino acids. V lost 5 bases, J lost 4 bases, and 6 bases stayed unmatched. CDR3 nucleotides: TGTGCCAGCAGCCAAGGGACAGGGGGCGAGTACAATGAGCAGTTCTTC. This codes for CASSQGTGGEYNEQFF. Variable domain in full (rest from reference TRBV7-8 and TRBJ2-1): GAGVSQSPRYKVAKRGQDVALRCDPISGHVSLFWYQQALGQGPEFLTYFQNEAQLDKSGLPSDRFFAERPEGSVSTLKIQRTQQEDSAVYLCASSQGTGGEYNEQFFGPGTRLTVL.

The chain has TRBV5-1 and TRBJ1-6; D is unresolved. The ends were cut back, 0 bases at V and 0 bases at J, with 10 bases in the middle. The CDR3 is 17 amino acids. The germline CDR1 and CDR2 sequences are SGHRS and YFSETQ. CDR3 sequence: CASSLGEFSSYNSPLHF. The DNA of the CDR3 is TGCGCCAGCAGCTTGGGAGAGTTTAGCTCCTATAATTCACCCCTCCACTTT.

The rearrangement links TRBV7-9 to TRBJ1-2; 10 bases are a match to TRBD1. The ends lost 4 bases at V and 8 bases at J; junction bases unmatched: 7. The CDR3 is made up of 14 amino acids. CDR1 is SEHNR and CDR2 is FQNEAQ in the germline V gene (reference sequence). CDR3 amino acids: CASSSRQGARGYTF. The CDR3 region has the DNA TGTGCCAGCAGCTCAAGACAGGGGGCGCGAGGCTACACCTTC.

V and J are TRBV2 and TRBJ1-1; possible D gene TRBD1, 6 bases. Germline CDR1 and CDR2: SNHLY and FYNNEI. The CDR3 loop spans 14 amino acids. With 4 bases removed from V and 6 bases from J, the gap between germline ends came to 15 bases. The CDR3 reads CASSGTASVPEAFF. The DNA for the CDR3 is TGTGCCAGCAGTGGGACAGCATCGGTACCTGAAGCTTTCTTT. The full variable domain, completed using reference TRBV2 and TRBJ1-1, is EPEVTQTPSHQVTQMGQEVILRCVPISNHLYFYWYRQILGQKVEFLVSFYNNEISEKSEIFDDQFSVERPDGSNFTLKIRSTKLEDSAMYFCASSGTASVPEAFFGQGTRLTVV.

The V call is TRBV5-4, the J call TRBJ1-4, with 7 bases lining up with TRBD1. The CDR3 has 15 residues. The V segment lost 4 bases and the J segment 8 bases; nucleotides outside the gene matches: 11. CDR1 and CDR2 from the germline V gene are SGHNT and YYREEE (reference sequence). The chain's CDR3 is CASSTEGAQNEKLFF. For the CDR3, the DNA is TGTGCCAGCAGCACGGAGGGGGCCCAGAACGAAAAACTGTTTTTT.

This clone has only one observation. V gene TRBV7-2 combines with J gene TRBJ1-2; 7 nucleotides line up with TRBD1. The CDR3 sequence is 12 residues long. Germline V gene sequence: CDR1 SGHTA, CDR2 FQGNSA. V dropped 0 bases and J dropped 8; count of bases not matched to a gene: 0. The CDR3, as DNA: TGTGCCAGCAGCTTAGCGGACAGGGGCTACACCTTC. Residues: CASSLADRGYTF.

The chain recombines TRBV5-6 with TRBJ1-6; tentatively, D is TRBD1 (5 bases). The CDR3 consists of 16 residues. Germline V gene data show CDR1 as SGHDT and CDR2 as YYEEEE. Trimming pared 6 bases from V and 7 bases from J, leaving 20 bases between. The DNA for the CDR3 is TGTGCCAGCAAACTTGGCGGGGGTGTCGGGAATTCACCCCTCCACTTT. Protein product: CASKLGGGVGNSPLHF.

V is TRBV5-1 and J is TRBJ1-2; D is unresolved. The ends were cut back, 3 bases at V and 0 bases at J, with 12 bases in the middle. Looked up from germline, CDR1 is SGHRS and CDR2 is YFSETQ. This CDR3 is 15 amino acids long. For the CDR3, the DNA is TGCGCCAGCAGCTCCACAGCAAGAACTAACTATGGCTACACCTTC. It yields the protein CASSSTARTNYGYTF.

The rearrangement uses TRBV15 and TRBJ2-5; tentatively, D is TRBD1 (6 bases). Germline assignment: CDR1 LNHNV and CDR2 YYDKDF (reference sequence). CDR3 length: 16 residues. V dropped 0 bases and J dropped 3 bases, with 14 bases sitting between them. DNA for the CDR3: TGTGCCACCAGCAGAGAAGGGGGACGTCGGGAAGAGACCCAGTACTTC. Its translation: CATSREGGRREETQYF.

This chain uses TRBV5-1 with TRBJ1-2; D remains unclear. V was shortened by 0 bases and J by 4 bases, with 10 bases between the two germline ends. This CDR3 spans 14 amino acids. The germline V gene has CDR1 SGHRS and CDR2 YFSETQ. The CDR3 DNA is TGCGCCAGCAGCTTGGTCCCATCGAGCTATGGCTACACCTTC. Protein sequence: CASSLVPSSYGYTF.

The genes are TRBV5-4 and TRBJ2-1; 7 nucleotides line up with TRBD2. The V gene's germline CDR1 is SGHNT and CDR2 YYREEE (reference sequence). There are 16 residues in the CDR3. Losses at the gene ends were 1 base for V and 6 bases for J; bases not matched to a gene: 10. The CDR3 nucleotides are TGTGCCAGCAGCTTGCAGAGGGCTAGCGGAGGCAATGAGCAGTTCTTC. Amino acids: CASSLQRASGGNEQFF.

The rearrangement uses TRBV28 and TRBJ1-2; tentative D call: TRBD1 (6 bases). The CDR3 has 15 residues. The germline gives CDR1 MDHEN, CDR2 SYDVKM. Trimming cost V 6 bases and J 8 bases, with 22 bases left between them. CDR3 residues: CASRQTRGILSGYTF. CDR3 in DNA: TGTGCCAGCAGGCAGACGAGGGGGATCCTTTCGGGCTACACCTTC.

The genes are TRBV5-8 and TRBJ1-5; maybe TRBD1 (6 bases). CDR1 is SGHTS, CDR2 YDEGEE, per germline. Trimming removed 0 bases from V and 6 bases from J, with 7 bases in between. The CDR3 is made up of 13 amino acids. CDR3 sequence: CASSLDRVQPQHF. CDR3 nucleotides: TGTGCCAGCAGCTTGGACAGGGTTCAGCCCCAGCATTTT.

V gene TRBV9 combines with J gene TRBJ2-1; TRBD2 matches 9 bases. The CDR3 extends over 16 amino acids. With 3 bases clipped from V and 5 bases from J, the junction kept 9 bases outside the gene matches. CDR1 SGDLS and CDR2 YYNGEE come from the germline V gene. The CDR3, as DNA: TGTGCCAGCAGCGACCACCCGAGCGGGGGGAACAATGAGCAGTTCTTC. Translation: CASSDHPSGGNNEQFF. Complete variable domain (other parts from reference TRBV9 and TRBJ2-1): DSGVTQTPKHLITATGQRVTLRCSPRSGDLSVYWYQQSLDQGLQFLIQYYNGEERAKGNILERFSAQQFPDLHSELNLSSLELGDSALYFCASSDHPSGGNNEQFFGPGTRLTVL.

This chain connects TRBV14 to TRBJ2-7; TRBD2 might be the D (6 bases). CDR3 size: 16 residues. V shed 4 bases and J shed 5 bases, with 21 bases lying between them. CDR1 and CDR2 (germline): SGHDN, FVKESK. The CDR3 loop is CASSLSVGRGVDEQYF. CDR3 nucleotide sequence: TGTGCCAGCAGCCTATCAGTGGGACGCGGGGTCGACGAGCAGTACTTC.